One sample yielded the 10 T cell receptor beta chains listed below, sequenced in a study of molecular identifiers for immune sequencing clone quantification. TCRdb itself ran the PCR reads through MiXCR, one entry per CDR3 protein. The data contain some 680,000 distinct CDR3 sequences, 25% of them singletons. Sequenced material: naive CD8+ T cells from blood, with Jurkat cell RNA spiked in. Specified subset: FACS-sorted CD8+CD4-CCR7+CD45RA+ naive T cells. All receptors derive from a human donor in good health. Some libraries in this study had Jurkat cell RNA spiked in.

At least ten counts were recorded for this clonotype. The chain carries TRBV6-1 and TRBJ2-1, with 9 bases that match TRBD1. The V gene's germline CDR1 is MNHNS and CDR2 SASEGT. The CDR3 contains 14 residues. After removal of 8 bases from V and 4 bases from J, the junction contained 6 bases not matched to a gene. The CDR3 region is CASFTGQGYNEQFF. In DNA, the CDR3 is TGTGCCAGCTTCACTGGACAGGGGTACAATGAGCAGTTCTTC.

This clonotype was found a few times. This chain connects TRBV11-2 to TRBJ2-7, with 7 bases matching TRBD1. The CDR3 is 15 amino acids. Germline V lookup: CDR1 SGHAT, CDR2 FQNNGV. The J segment lost 2 bases and the V segment lost 5 bases, leaving 9 bases of the junction unmatched. DNA of the CDR3: TGTGCCAGCAGCACCCGCACGGGGACAGCCTACGAGCAGTACTTC. Translating gives CASSTRTGTAYEQYF. Looking up the rest from reference TRBV11-2 and TRBJ2-7 gives the full variable domain: EAGVAQSPRYKIIEKRQSVAFWCNPISGHATLYWYQQILGQGPKLLIQFQNNGVVDDSQLPKDRFSAERLKGVDSTLKIQPAKLEDSAVYLCASSTRTGTAYEQYFGPGTRLTVT.

The genes are TRBV19 and TRBJ2-4; 15 positions match TRBD2. The germline gives CDR1 LNHDA, CDR2 SQIVND (reference sequence). The CDR3 runs 19 residues. V lost 0 bases and J lost 2; bases outside the gene matches: 5. In nucleotides, the CDR3 is TGTGCCAGTAGTATAGAAGGACTAGCGGGAGGGTTGCCCAAAAACATTCAGTACTTC. It is translated as CASSIEGLAGGLPKNIQYF.

This clonotype was detected many times. The V call is TRBV7-2, the J call TRBJ2-7, with 9 nucleotides matching TRBD2. Germline CDR1 reads SGHTA; CDR2 reads FQGNSA. V shed 5 bases, J shed 0 bases, and the junction held 8 bases outside the gene matches. This CDR3 has 16 residues. CDR3 DNA sequence: TGTGCCAGCAGCCCACCTAGCGGGATGAGCTCCTACGAGCAGTACTTC. This encodes CASSPPSGMSSYEQYF.

Note on this clonotype: A much larger clone differs by one base, so this may be a read error. The chain combines TRBV10-3 with TRBJ2-1; 8 bases line up with TRBD2. The CDR3 loop spans 13 amino acids. Germline CDR1 is ENHRY and CDR2 is SYGVKD. CDR3 loop: CAVSSGLDGEQFF. DNA of the CDR3: TGTGCCGTCAGTTCGGGACTAGACGGTGAGCAGTTCTTC.

In regard to this clonotype: It may be a read error: a sequence one base away is much more abundant. The chain combines TRBV7-9 with TRBJ2-3, with TRBD2 matching 9 bases. CDR1 is SEHNR, CDR2 FQNEAQ, per germline (reference sequence). The J segment lost 3 bases and the V segment lost 5 bases, leaving 9 bases of the junction unmatched. The CDR3 sequence is 16 residues long. The CDR3 DNA follows: TGTGCCAGCAGCCCGGCCGCGGGGGGGCTGACAGATACGCAGTATTTT. Protein: CASSPAAGGLTDTQYF.

Turning to this clonotype: A much larger clone sits a single nucleotide away, making a read error possible. The V call is TRBV12-3 or TRBV12-4, the J call TRBJ2-1; D possibly corresponds to TRBD2 (6 bases). V shed 10 bases and J shed 1 base, with 11 bases lying between them. The CDR3 sequence is 13 residues long. In DNA form, the CDR3 reads TGTGCCATCGAAGGGACTTCCTACAATGAGCAGTTCTTC. Translated, it gives CAIEGTSYNEQFF.

The sample holds many counts of this clonotype. A junction end diverges from the germline sequence, so it may reflect a read error. This chain joins TRBV4-3 and TRBJ2-1; possible D gene TRBD2, 5 bases. The CDR3 is made up of 16 amino acids. Per the germline V gene, CDR1 is LGHNA and CDR2 is YSLEER. The DNA for the CDR3 is TGCGCCAGCAGCCAAGAGTATAGCGCCCTATACACTGAGCAGTTCTTC. Protein sequence: CASSQEYSALYTEQFF.

CDR3 sequence (DNA): TGTGCCAGCAGCCCATCGGACAGGGTAATCCCCGGGGAGCTGTTTTTT. This sequence encodes CASSPSDRVIPGELFF. The genes are TRBV13 and TRBJ2-2, with TRBD1 identical over 8 bases. J gave up 6 bases and V 5 bases, and 11 bases lay outside the gene matches. Germline V gives CDR1 PRHDT, CDR2 FYEKMQ (reference sequence). The CDR3 has 16 amino acids.

The chain couples TRBV7-6 to TRBJ1-4, with 8 bases identical to TRBD1. Germline-derived CDR1 and CDR2 are SGHVS and FNYEAQ. V lost 5 bases, J lost 2 bases, and 13 bases stayed unmatched. The CDR3 sequence is 18 residues long. The CDR3 DNA follows: TGTGCCAGCAGCCCTTTTCTCGGGACAGGAGGTACTAATGAAAAACTGTTTTTT. Translating gives CASSPFLGTGGTNEKLFF.